The text below deals with one TCR beta chain. The sample is drawn from a study of blood T cell repertoires in COVID-19. TCRdb's table, derived via immunoSEQ multiplex PCR, lists solely in-frame clones and lacks some. The data show more than 90,000 clones, around 90% seen once. The V gene's germline CDR1 is WSHSY and CDR2 SAAADI. The CDR3 runs 13 residues. V was clipped by 8 bases and J by 5 bases, with 16 bases between them. The sequenced material came from peripheral blood. The chain employs TRBV10-2 and TRBJ2-7; D is possibly TRBD1 (6 bases). This clonotype was obtained from a human donor in a cohort sampled during active COVID-19. CDR3 sequence (DNA): TGCGCCAGCGACCCTAGAGAGGGGGACGAGCAGTACTTC. It yields the protein CASDPREGDEQYF.